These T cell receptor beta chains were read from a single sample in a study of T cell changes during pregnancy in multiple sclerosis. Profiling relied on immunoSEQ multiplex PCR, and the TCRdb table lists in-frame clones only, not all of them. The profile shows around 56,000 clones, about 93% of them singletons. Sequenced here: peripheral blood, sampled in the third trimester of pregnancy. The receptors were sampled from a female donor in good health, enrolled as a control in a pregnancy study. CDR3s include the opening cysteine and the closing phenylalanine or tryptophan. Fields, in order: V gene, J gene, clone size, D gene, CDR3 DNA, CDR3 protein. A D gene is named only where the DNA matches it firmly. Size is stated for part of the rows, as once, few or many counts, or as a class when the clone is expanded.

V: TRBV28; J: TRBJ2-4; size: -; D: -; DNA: TGTGCCAGCAGTTTATACCCAGGGCGACAGACCCCCTTCAAAAACATTCAGTACTTC; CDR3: CASSLYPGRQTPFKNIQYF
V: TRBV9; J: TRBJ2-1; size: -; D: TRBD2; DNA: TGTGCCAGCAGCTCTGGAAGCGGGGGGTACAATGAGCAGTTCTTC; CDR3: CASSSGSGGYNEQFF
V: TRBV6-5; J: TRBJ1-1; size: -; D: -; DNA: TGTGCCAGCACTCGAACGGGAGGGAGGACTGAAGCTTTCTTT; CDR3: CASTRTGGRTEAFF
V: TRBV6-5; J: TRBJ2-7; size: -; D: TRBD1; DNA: TGTGCCAGCAGCGGGACAGGGAGTTACGAGCAGTACTTC; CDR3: CASSGTGSYEQYF
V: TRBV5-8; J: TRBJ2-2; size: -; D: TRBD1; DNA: TGTGCCAGCAGCACTTGGGACAGGGACACCGGGGAGCTGTTTTTT; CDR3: CASSTWDRDTGELFF
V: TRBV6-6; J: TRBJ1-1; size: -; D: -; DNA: TGTGCCAGCACCCGAAGGACAACCAACATGAACACTGAAGCTTTCTTT; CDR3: CASTRRTTNMNTEAFF
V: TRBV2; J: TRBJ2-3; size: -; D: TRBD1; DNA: TGTGCCAGCAGCACAGGGGGCGCAGATACGCAGTATTTT; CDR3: CASSTGGADTQYF
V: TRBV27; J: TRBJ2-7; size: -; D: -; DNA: TGTGCCAGCAGTCGCGTAGGACAGTTCGTCGGCGAGCAGTACTTC; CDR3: CASSRVGQFVGEQYF
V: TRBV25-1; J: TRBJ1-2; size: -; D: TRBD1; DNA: TGTGCCAGCTCAACAGGGGCCTATGGCTACACCTTC; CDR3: CASSTGAYGYTF
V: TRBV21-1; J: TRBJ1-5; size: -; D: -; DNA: TGTGCCAGCAGCAGCTCCGGGACAGGACAACGAGAGCCCCAGCATTTT; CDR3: CASSSSGTGQREPQHF
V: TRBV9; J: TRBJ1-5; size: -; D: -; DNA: TGTGCCAGCAGCGTAGCTTTATGCATCCGGGGAGGACAGCCCCAGCATTTT; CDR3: CASSVALCIRGGQPQHF
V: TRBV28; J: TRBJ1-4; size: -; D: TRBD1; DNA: TGTGCCAGCACCCCCACACAGGGGCGTAATGAAAAACTGTTTTTT; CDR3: CASTPTQGRNEKLFF
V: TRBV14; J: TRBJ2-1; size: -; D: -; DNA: TGTGCCAGCAGCCAAAGGGGGGAACTAGCGTCGCCCCTCTACAATGAGCAGTTCTTC; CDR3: CASSQRGELASPLYNEQFF
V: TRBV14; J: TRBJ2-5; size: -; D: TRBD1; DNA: TGTGCCAGCAGCGTTCTGTACAGGGGGCTCGAGACCCAGTACTTC; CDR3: CASSVLYRGLETQYF
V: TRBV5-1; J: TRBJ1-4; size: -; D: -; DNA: TGCGCCAGCAGCTTCGGGGGGAGTGAAAAACTGTTTTTT; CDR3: CASSFGGSEKLFF
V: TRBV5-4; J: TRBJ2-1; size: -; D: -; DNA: TGTGCCAGCAGCTCCCTAGAGGCGGGGCGCTACAATGAGCAGTTCTTC; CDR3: CASSSLEAGRYNEQFF
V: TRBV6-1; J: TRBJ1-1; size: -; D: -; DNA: TGTGCCAGCAGTGAAGCAGGGGCTGAAGCTTTCTTT; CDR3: CASSEAGAEAFF
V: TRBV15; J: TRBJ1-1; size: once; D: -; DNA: TGTGCCACCAGCAGAGACTACGACAGCAACACTGAAGCTTTCTTT; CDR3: CATSRDYDSNTEAFF
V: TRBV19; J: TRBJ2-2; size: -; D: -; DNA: TGTGCCAGTAGTATTAGCCTTTGGACCGGGGAGCTGTTTTTT; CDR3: CASSISLWTGELFF
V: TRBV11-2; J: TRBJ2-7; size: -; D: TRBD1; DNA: TGTGCCAGCAGCTTAAAGAGTTTGCAGGGGGCCTACGAGCAGTACTTC; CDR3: CASSLKSLQGAYEQYF
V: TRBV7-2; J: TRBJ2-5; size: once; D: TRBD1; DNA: TGTGCCAGCAGCTGGACCGGGACAGCGCAAGAGACCCAGTACTTC; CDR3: CASSWTGTAQETQYF
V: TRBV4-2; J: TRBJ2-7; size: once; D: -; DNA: TGTGCCAGCAGCCAGTTGGGCGGGACAGCGACCTACGAGCAGTACTTC; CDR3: CASSQLGGTATYEQYF
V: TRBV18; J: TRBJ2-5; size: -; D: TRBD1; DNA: TGTGCCAGCTCACCCGACAGGGTGCTAGAGACCCAGTACTTC; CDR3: CASSPDRVLETQYF
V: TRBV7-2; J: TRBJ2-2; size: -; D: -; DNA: TGTGCCAGCAGCTTAGCTCTCGGGGGGCGGTTGTCTGGGGAGCTGTTTTTT; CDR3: CASSLALGGRLSGELFF
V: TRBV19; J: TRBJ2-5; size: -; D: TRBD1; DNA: TGTGCCAGTACCAGGACAGGATATCGGGAGACCCAGTACTTC; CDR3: CASTRTGYRETQYF
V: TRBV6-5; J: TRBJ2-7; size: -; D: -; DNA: TGTGCCAGCAGTTACGGTAGACCCTTCGGGGGTTACGAGCAGTACTTC; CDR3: CASSYGRPFGGYEQYF
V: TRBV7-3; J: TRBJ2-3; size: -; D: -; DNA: TGTGCCAGCAGCTTAGACTCCCTGTTGGGAGATACGCAGTATTTT; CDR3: CASSLDSLLGDTQYF
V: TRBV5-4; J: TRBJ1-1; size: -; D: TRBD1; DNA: TGTGCCAGCAGCCGGACAGGGAACACTGAAGCTTTCTTT; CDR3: CASSRTGNTEAFF
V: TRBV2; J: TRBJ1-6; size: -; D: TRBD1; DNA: TGTGCCAGCAGCGGGACAGGGAATCCGAATTCACCCCTCCACTTT; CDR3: CASSGTGNPNSPLHF
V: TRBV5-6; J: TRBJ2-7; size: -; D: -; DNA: TGTGCCAGCAGCCGTACTTCCTACGAGCAGTACTTC; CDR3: CASSRTSYEQYF
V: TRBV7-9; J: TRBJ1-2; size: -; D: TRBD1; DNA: TGTGCCAGCAGCCACGGGACAGGGGTAGGCTACACCTTC; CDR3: CASSHGTGVGYTF
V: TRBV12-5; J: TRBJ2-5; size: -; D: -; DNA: TGTGCTAGTGGTTTGACAGGGCAAGAGACCCAGTACTTC; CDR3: CASGLTGQETQYF
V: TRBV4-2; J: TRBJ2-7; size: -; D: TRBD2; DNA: TGTGCCAGCAGCCGAGAGACTAGCGGGACGCCCTACGAGCAGTACTTC; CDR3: CASSRETSGTPYEQYF
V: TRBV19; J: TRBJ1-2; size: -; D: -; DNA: TGTGCCAGTAGTACCGTAAGACTGCGTCTGGCTGCGGATGGCTACACCTTC; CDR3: CASSTVRLRLAADGYTF
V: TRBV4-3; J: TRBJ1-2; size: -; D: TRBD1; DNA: TGCGCCAGCAGCCAAGAGCCACAGGGGCCGAACTATGGCTACACCTTC; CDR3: CASSQEPQGPNYGYTF
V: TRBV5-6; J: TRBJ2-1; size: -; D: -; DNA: TGTGCCAGCAGCTTGGGTCTAGCAGGCTACAATGAGCAGTTCTTC; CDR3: CASSLGLAGYNEQFF
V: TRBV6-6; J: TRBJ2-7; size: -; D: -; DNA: TGTGCCAGCAGTCTAACTCGGAGCTCCTACGAGCAGTACTTC; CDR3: CASSLTRSSYEQYF
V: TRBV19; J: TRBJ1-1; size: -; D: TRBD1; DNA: TGTGCCAGTAAGGGACAGGGGAACACTGAAGCTTTCTTT; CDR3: CASKGQGNTEAFF
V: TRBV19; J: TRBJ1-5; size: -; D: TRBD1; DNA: TGTGCCAGTAGTACTCTGACAGGGATCAATCAGCCCCAGCATTTT; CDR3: CASSTLTGINQPQHF
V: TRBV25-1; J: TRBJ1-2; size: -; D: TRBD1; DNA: TGTGCCAGCAGTGCAAATTGGGGGACAGACGGCTACACCTTC; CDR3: CASSANWGTDGYTF
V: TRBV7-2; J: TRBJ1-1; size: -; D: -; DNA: TGTGCCAGCAGCTTACGGGGGGGCTACACTGAAGCTTTCTTT; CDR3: CASSLRGGYTEAFF
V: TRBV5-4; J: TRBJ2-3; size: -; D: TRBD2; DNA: TGTGCCAGCAGCCCTGGGGCCGGACTAGCGACAGATACGCAGTATTTT; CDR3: CASSPGAGLATDTQYF
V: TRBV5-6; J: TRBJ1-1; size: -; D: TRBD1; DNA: TGTGCCAGCAGCTTAGCCGGGACAGGGGGCAGAGCTTTCTTT; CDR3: CASSLAGTGGRAFF
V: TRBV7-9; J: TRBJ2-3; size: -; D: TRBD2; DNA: TGTGCCAGCAGCCATCTTAGCGGGGGTATAGCAGATACGCAGTATTTT; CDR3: CASSHLSGGIADTQYF
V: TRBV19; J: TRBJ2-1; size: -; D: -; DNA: TGTGCCAGTAGTGGACAGCCGGGACTACAAGGCAATGAGCAGTTCTTC; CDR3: CASSGQPGLQGNEQFF
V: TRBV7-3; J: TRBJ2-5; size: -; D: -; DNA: TGTGCCAGCAGCTTAGGGGGCTATCCGAGGGAGACCCAGTACTTC; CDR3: CASSLGGYPRETQYF
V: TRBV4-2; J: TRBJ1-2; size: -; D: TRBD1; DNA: TGTGCCAGCAGCCAGTGGACAGGGCGCGACTATGGCTACACCTTC; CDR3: CASSQWTGRDYGYTF
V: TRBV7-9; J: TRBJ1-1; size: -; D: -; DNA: TGTGCCAGCAGCCCACAGGGCTTGAACACTGAAGCTTTCTTT; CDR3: CASSPQGLNTEAFF
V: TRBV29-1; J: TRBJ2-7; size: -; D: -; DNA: TGCAGCGTCGTGCCAGGGGGGCAGAGGAGCGAGCAGTACTTC; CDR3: CSVVPGGQRSEQYF
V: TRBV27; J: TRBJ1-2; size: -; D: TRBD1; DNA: TGTGCCAGCAGTTTAGAGCGGCCCGACAGGGAAGGCTACACCTTC; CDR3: CASSLERPDREGYTF
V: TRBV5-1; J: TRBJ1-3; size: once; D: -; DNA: TGCGCCAGCAGCTTGGAACCCCCAGCGAGCTCTGGAAACACCATATATTTT; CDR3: CASSLEPPASSGNTIYF
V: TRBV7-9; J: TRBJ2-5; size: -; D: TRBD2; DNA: TGTGCCAGCAGCACAACCCCGGGACTAGCGGGTGAGCACCAAGAGACCCAGTACTTC; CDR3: CASSTTPGLAGEHQETQYF
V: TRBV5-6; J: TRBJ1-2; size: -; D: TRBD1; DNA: TGTGCCAGCAGCTCGGAGGACAGGGCGGTTGAAGAAGGCTATGGCTACACCTTC; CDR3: CASSSEDRAVEEGYGYTF